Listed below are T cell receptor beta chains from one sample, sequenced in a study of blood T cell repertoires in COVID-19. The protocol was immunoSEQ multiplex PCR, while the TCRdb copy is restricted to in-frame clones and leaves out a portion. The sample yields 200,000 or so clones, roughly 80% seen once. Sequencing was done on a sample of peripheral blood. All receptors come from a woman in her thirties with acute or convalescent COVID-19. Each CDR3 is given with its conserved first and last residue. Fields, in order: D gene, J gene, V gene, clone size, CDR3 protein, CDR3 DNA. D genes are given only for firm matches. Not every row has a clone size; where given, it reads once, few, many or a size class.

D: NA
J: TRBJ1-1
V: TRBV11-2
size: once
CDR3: CASSQSGDTEAFF
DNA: TGTGCCAGCAGCCAATCAGGGGACACTGAAGCTTTCTTT

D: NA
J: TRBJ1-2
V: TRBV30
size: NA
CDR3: CASRQTNYGYTF
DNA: TGTGCCTCGAGACAGACGAACTATGGCTACACCTTC

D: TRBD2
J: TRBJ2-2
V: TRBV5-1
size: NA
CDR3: CASSLASGGFRNTGELFF
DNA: TGCGCCAGCAGCTTGGCTAGCGGGGGGTTCAGGAACACCGGGGAGCTGTTTTTT

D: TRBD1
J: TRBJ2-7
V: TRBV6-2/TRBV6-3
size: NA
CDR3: CASSPRQGTRQYEQYF
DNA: TGTGCCAGCAGTCCCCGACAGGGCACGAGGCAGTACGAGCAGTACTTC

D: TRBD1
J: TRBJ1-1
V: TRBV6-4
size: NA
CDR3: CASSEQGASTEAFF
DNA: TGTGCCAGCAGTGAACAGGGGGCGAGCACTGAAGCTTTCTTT

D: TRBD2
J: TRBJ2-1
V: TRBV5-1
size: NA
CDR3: CASSLSTSGGPGGNEQFF
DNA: TGCGCCAGCAGCTTGTCGACTAGCGGGGGGCCGGGCGGCAATGAGCAGTTCTTC

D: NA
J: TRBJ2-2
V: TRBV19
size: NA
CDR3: CASSISRGSGELFF
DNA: TGTGCCAGTAGTATCTCACGGGGGAGCGGGGAGCTGTTTTTT

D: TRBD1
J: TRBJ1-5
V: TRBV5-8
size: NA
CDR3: CASSSGTGPSNQPQHF
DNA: TGTGCCAGCAGCTCGGGGACAGGCCCTAGCAATCAGCCCCAGCATTTT

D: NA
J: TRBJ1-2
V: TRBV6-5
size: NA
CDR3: CASSYSGQYYGYTF
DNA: TGTGCCAGCAGTTACTCGGGCCAGTACTATGGCTACACCTTC

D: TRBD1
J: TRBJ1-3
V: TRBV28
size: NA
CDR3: CASSSTGLAGNTIYF
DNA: TGTGCCAGCAGTTCGACAGGGCTAGCGGGAAACACCATATATTTT

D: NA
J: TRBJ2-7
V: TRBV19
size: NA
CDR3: CASSIRTEQYF
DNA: TGTGCCAGTAGTATCCGGACAGAGCAGTACTTC

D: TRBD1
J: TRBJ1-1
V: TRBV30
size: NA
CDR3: CAWSRPWDRTNTEAFF
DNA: TGTGCCTGGAGTCGTCCCTGGGACAGGACGAACACTGAAGCTTTCTTT

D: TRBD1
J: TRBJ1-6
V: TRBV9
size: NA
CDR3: CASSGGQGRNSPLHF
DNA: TGTGCCAGCAGCGGCGGACAGGGGCGCAATTCACCCCTCCACTTT

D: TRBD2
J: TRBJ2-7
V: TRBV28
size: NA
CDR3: CASSTGLAGAWYF
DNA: TGTGCCAGCTCGACGGGACTAGCGGGAGCGTGGTACTTC

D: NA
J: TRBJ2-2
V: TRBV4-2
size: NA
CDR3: CASSQEMVSGELFF
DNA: TGTGCCAGCAGCCAAGAAATGGTCAGCGGGGAGCTGTTTTTT

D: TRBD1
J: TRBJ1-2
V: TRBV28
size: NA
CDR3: CASSLGQVKYGYTF
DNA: TGTGCCAGCAGTTTAGGACAGGTGAAATATGGCTACACCTTC

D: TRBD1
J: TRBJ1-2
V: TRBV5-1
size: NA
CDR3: CASSRGTANNYGYTF
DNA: TGCGCCAGCAGCCGGGGGACAGCAAATAACTATGGCTACACCTTC

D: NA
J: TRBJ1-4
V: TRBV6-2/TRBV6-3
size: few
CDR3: CASSYFAGSYLKLFF
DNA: TGTGCCAGCAGTTACTTCGCGGGCAGCTACTTAAAACTGTTTTTT

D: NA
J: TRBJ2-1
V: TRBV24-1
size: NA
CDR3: CATSEPYRYEQFF
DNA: TGTGCCACCAGTGAACCTTACAGGTATGAGCAGTTCTTC

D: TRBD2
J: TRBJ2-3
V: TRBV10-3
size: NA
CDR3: CAISLTSGGTDTQYF
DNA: TGTGCCATCAGCCTGACTAGCGGGGGCACAGATACGCAGTATTTT